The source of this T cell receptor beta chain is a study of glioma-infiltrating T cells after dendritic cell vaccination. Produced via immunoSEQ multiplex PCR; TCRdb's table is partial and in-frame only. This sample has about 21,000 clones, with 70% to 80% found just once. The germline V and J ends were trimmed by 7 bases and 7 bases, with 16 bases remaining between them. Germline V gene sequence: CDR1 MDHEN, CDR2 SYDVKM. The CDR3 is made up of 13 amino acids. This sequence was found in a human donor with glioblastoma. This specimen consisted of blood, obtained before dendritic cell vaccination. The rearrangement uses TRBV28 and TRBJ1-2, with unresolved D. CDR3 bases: TGTGCCAGCAACGCCAATAGGTGGGCTGGCTACACCTTC. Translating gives CASNANRWAGYTF.